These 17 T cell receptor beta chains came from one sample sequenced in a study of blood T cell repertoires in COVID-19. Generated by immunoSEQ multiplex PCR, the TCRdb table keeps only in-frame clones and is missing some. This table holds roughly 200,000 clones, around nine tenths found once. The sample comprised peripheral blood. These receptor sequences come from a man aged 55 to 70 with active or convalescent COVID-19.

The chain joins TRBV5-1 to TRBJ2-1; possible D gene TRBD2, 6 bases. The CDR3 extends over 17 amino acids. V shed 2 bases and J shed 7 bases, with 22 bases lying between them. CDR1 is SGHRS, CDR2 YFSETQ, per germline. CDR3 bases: TGCGCCAGCAGCTTATCTCCGGGTACCGAAAGCGGGAATGAGCAGTTCTTC. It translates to CASSLSPGTESGNEQFF.

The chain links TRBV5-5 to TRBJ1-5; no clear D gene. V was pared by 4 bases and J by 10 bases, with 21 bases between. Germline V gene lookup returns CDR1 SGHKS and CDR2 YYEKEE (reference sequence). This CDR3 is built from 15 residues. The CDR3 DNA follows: TGTGCCAGCAGCGAAGAGGGAGCAGGCTCAAGTCCCCAGCATTTT. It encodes CASSEEGAGSSPQHF.

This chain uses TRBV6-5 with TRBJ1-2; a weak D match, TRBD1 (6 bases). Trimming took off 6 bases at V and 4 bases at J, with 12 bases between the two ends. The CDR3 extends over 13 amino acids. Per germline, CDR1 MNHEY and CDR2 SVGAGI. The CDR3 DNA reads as TGTGCCAGCAGGCAGGGGAATGGCTATGGCTACACCTTC. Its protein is CASRQGNGYGYTF.

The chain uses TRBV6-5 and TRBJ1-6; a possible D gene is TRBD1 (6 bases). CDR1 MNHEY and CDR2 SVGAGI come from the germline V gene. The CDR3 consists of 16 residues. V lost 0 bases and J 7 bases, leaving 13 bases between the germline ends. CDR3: CASSYSTGFSNSPLHF. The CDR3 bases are TGTGCCAGCAGTTACTCTACAGGGTTTTCGAATTCACCCCTCCACTTT.

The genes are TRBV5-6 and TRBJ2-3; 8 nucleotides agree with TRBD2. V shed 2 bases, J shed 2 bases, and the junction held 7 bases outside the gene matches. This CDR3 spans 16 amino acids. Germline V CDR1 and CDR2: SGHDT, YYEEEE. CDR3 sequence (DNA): TGTGCCAGCAGCTTAAGGACGGGACTAGACACAGATACGCAGTATTTT. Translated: CASSLRTGLDTDTQYF.

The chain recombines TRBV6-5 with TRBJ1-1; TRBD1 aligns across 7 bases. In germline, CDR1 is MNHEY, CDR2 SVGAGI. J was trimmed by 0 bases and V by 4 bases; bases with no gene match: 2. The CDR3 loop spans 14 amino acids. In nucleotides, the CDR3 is TGTGCCAGCAGTTTGGACAGGTTGAACACTGAAGCTTTCTTT. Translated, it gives CASSLDRLNTEAFF.

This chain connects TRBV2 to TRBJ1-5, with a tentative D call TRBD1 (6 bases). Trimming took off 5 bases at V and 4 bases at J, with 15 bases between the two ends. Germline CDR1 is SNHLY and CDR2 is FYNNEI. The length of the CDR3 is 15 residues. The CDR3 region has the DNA TGTGCCAGCAGTCCCACAGGGATGGAGAATCAGCCCCAGCATTTT. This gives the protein CASSPTGMENQPQHF. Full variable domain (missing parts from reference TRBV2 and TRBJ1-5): EPEVTQTPSHQVTQMGQEVILRCVPISNHLYFYWYRQILGQKVEFLVSFYNNEISEKSEIFDDQFSVERPDGSNFTLKIRSTKLEDSAMYFCASSPTGMENQPQHFGDGTRLSIL.

As DNA, the CDR3 is TGTGCCAGCAGCTGGGCAGGGGAAGAGACCCAGTACTTC. Translated, it gives CASSWAGEETQYF. This chain joins TRBV5-5 and TRBJ2-5; D may be TRBD1 (6 bases). The CDR3 contains 13 residues. CDR1 and CDR2 from the germline V gene are SGHKS and YYEKEE (reference sequence). Trimming took off 3 bases at V and 3 bases at J, with 9 bases between the two ends.

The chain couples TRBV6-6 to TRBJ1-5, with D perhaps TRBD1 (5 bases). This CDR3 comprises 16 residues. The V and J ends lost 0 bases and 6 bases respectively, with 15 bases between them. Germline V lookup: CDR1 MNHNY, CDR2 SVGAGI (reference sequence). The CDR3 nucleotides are TGTGCCAGCAGTTACTCGGAGGGAGGCGGGACTCAGCCCCAGCATTTT. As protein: CASSYSEGGGTQPQHF.

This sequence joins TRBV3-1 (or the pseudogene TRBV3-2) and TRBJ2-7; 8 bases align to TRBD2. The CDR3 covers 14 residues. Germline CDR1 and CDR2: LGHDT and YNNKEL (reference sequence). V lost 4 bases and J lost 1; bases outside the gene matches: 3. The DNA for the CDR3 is TGTGCCAGCAGCCCTACTAGCGGATCCTACGAGCAGTACTTC. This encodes CASSPTSGSYEQYF.

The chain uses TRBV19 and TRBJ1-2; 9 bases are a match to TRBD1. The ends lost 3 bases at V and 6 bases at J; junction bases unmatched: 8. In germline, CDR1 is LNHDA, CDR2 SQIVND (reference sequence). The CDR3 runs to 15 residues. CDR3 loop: CASSIRGQGTDGYTF. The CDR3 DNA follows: TGTGCCAGTAGTATTCGAGGACAGGGGACTGATGGCTACACCTTC.

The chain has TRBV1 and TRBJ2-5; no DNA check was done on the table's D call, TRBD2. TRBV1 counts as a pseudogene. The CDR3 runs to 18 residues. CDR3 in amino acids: CTSSLRWASGGPQETQYF. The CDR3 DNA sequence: TGCACCAGCAGCCTGAGATGGGCTAGCGGGGGGCCTCAAGAGACCCAGTACTTC.

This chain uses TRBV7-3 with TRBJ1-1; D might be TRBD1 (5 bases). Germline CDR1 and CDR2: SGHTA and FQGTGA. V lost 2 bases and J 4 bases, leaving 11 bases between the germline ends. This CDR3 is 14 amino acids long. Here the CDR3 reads CASSLQGSGTEAFF. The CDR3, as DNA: TGTGCCAGCAGCTTACAGGGAAGTGGCACTGAAGCTTTCTTT.

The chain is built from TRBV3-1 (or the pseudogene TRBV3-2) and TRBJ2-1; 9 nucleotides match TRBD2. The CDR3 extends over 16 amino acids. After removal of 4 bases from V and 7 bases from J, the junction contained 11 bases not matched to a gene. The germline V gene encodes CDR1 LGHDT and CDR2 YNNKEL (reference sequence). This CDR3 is CASSPSPAGGRNEQFF. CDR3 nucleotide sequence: TGTGCCAGCAGCCCATCCCCAGCGGGGGGTCGGAATGAGCAGTTCTTC.

The chain's CDR3 is CASGDSQGTDTQYF. CDR3 in DNA: TGCGCCAGCGGAGACAGCCAGGGGACAGATACGCAGTATTTT. The genes are TRBV5-1 and TRBJ2-3, with a possible D match to TRBD1 (6 bases). Trimming removed 7 bases at V and 3 bases at J, with 15 bases between. The CDR3 has 14 amino acids. The germline gives CDR1 SGHRS, CDR2 YFSETQ.

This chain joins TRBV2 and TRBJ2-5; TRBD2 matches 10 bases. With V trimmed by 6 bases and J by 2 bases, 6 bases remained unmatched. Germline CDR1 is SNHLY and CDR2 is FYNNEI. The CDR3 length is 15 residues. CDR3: CASSAQLAGQETQYF. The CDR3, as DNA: TGTGCCAGCAGCGCCCAACTAGCGGGGCAAGAGACCCAGTACTTC.

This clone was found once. CDR3 sequence: CAWSVTTFTDTQYF. In nucleotides, the CDR3 is TGTGCCTGGAGTGTTACTACCTTCACAGATACGCAGTATTTT. This chain uses TRBV30 with TRBJ2-3; D unresolved. With 0 bases removed from V and 2 bases from J, the gap between germline ends came to 9 bases. Germline assignment: CDR1 GTSNPN and CDR2 SVGIG (reference sequence). This CDR3 contains 14 residues.